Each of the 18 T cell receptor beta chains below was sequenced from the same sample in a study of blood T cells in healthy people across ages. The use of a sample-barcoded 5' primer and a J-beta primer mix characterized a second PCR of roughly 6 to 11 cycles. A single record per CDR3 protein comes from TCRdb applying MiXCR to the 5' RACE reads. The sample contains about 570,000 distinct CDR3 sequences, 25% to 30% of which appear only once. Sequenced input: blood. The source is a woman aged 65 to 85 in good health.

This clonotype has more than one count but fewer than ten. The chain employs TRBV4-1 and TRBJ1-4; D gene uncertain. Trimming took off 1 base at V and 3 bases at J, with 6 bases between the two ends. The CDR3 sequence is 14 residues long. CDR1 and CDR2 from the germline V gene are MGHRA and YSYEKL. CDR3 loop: CASSQGSPNEKLFF. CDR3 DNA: TGCGCCAGCAGCCAAGGCAGTCCTAATGAAAAACTGTTTTTT.

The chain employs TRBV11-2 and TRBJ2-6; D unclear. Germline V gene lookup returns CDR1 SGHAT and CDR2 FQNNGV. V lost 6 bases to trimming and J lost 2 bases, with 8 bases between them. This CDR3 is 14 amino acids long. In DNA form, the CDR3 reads TGTGCCAGCAGTCCTATTCCTGGGGCCAACGTCCTGACTTTC. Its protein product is CASSPIPGANVLTF.

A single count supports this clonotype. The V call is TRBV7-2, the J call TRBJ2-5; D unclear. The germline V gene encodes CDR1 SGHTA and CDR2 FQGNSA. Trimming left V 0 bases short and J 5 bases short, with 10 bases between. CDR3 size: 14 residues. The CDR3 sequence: CASSLAPPNETQYF. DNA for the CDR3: TGTGCCAGCAGCTTAGCGCCCCCAAACGAGACCCAGTACTTC.

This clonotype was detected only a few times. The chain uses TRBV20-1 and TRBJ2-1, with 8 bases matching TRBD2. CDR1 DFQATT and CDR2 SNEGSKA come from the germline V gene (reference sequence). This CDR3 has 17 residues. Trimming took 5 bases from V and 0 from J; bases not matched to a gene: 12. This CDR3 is CSAFDSGASSSYNEQFF. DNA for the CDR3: TGCAGTGCTTTTGATAGCGGGGCATCTAGCTCCTACAATGAGCAGTTCTTC.

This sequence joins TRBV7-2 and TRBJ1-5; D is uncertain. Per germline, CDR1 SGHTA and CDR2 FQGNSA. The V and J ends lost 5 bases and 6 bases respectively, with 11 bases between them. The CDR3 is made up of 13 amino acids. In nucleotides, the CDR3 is TGTGCCAGCAGCCCAGCTAGGGCTCAGCCCCAGCATTTT. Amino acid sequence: CASSPARAQPQHF.

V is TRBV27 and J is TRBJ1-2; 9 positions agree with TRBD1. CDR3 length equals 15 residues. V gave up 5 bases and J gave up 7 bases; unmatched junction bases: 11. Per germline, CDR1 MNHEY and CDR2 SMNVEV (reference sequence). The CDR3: CASSPNPGQGSGYTF. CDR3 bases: TGTGCCAGCAGTCCGAACCCGGGACAGGGTTCTGGCTACACCTTC.

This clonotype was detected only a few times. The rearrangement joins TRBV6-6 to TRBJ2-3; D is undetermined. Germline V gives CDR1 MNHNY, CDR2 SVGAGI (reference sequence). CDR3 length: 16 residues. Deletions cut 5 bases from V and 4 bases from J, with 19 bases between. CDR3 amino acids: CASSRSDRHGADTQYF. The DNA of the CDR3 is TGTGCCAGCAGTCGATCGGACCGCCACGGCGCAGATACGCAGTATTTT.

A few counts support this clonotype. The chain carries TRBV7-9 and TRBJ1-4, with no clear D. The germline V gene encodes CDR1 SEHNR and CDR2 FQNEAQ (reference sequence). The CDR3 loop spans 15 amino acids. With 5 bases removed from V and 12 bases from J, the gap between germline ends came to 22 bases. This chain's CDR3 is CASSGPEIGLVQLFF. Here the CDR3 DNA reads TGTGCCAGCAGCGGACCAGAAATCGGGCTTGTCCAACTGTTTTTT. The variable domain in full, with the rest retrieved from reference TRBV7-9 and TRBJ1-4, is DTGVSQNPRHKITKRGQNVTFRCDPISEHNRLYWYRQTLGQGPEFLTYFQNEAQLEKSRLLSDRFSAERPKGSFSTLEIQRTEQGDSAMYLCASSGPEIGLVQLFFGSGTQLSVL.

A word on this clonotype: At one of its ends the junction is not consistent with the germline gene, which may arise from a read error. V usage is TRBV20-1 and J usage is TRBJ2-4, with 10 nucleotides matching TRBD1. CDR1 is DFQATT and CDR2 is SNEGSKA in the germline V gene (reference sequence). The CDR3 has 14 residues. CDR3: CSASLGQGKSIQYF. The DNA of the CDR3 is TGCAGTGCTAGCCTGGGACAGGGGAAAAGCATTCAGTACTTC.

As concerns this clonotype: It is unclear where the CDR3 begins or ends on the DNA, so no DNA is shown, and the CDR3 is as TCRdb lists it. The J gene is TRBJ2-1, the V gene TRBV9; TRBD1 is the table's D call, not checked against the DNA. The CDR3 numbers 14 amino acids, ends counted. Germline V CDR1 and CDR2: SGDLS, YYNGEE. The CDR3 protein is CASSVSSAVFWQFF.

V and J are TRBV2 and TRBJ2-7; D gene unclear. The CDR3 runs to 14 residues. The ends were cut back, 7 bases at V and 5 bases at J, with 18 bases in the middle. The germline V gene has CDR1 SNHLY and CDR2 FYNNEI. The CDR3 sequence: CASKGRYSMDEQYF. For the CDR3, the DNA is TGTGCCAGCAAGGGCCGGTACTCAATGGACGAGCAGTACTTC. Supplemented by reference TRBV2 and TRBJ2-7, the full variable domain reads EPEVTQTPSHQVTQMGQEVILRCVPISNHLYFYWYRQILGQKVEFLVSFYNNEISEKSEIFDDQFSVERPDGSNFTLKIRSTKLEDSAMYFCASKGRYSMDEQYFGPGTRLTVT.

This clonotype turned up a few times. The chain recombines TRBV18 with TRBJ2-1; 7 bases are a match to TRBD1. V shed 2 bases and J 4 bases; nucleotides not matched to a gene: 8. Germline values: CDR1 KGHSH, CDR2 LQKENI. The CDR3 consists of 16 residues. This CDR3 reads CASSPVSGQEYNEQFF. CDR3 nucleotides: TGTGCCAGCTCACCAGTCTCCGGACAGGAGTACAATGAGCAGTTCTTC.

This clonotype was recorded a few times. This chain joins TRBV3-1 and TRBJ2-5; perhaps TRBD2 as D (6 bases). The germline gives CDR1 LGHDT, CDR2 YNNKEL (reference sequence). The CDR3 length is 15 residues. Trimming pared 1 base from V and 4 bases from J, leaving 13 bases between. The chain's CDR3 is CASSQVGTRRETQYF. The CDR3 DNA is TGTGCCAGCAGCCAAGTCGGGACTCGCAGAGAGACCCAGTACTTC.

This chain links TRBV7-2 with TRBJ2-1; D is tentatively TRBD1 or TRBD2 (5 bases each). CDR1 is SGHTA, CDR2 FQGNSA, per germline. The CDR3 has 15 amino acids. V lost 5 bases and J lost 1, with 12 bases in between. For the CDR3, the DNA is TGTGCCAGCAGCCATGGGGGAAATTCCTACAATGAGCAGTTCTTC. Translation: CASSHGGNSYNEQFF.

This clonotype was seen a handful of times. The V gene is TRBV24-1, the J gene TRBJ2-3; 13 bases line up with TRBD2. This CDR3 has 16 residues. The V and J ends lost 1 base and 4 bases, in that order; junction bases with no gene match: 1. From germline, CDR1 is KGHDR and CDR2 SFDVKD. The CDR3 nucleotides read TGTGCCACCAGTGATTTTGGACTAGCGGGGGCAGATACGCAGTATTTT. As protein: CATSDFGLAGADTQYF.

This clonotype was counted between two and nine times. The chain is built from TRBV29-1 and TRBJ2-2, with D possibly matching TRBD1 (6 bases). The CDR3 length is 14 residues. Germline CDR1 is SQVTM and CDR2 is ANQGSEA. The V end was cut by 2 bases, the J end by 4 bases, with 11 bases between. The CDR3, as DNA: TGCAGCGTTGAACCCGCAGGGGCCACCGGGGAGCTGTTTTTT. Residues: CSVEPAGATGELFF.

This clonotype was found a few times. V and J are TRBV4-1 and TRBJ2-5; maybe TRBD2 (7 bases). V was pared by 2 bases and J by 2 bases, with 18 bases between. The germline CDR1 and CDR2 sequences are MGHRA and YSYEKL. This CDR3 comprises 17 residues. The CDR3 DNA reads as TGCGCCAGCAGCCAACGGGGAGGGGGACGATCGCAAGAGACCCAGTACTTC. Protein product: CASSQRGGGRSQETQYF.

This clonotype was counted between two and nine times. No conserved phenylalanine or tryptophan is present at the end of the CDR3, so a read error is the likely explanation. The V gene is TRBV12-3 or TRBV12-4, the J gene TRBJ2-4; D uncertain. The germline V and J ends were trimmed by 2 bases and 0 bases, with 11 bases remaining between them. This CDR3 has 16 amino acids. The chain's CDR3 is CASSLWAAGAKNIQYL. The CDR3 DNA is TGTGCCAGCAGTTTATGGGCAGCTGGAGCCAAAAACATTCAGTACCTC.